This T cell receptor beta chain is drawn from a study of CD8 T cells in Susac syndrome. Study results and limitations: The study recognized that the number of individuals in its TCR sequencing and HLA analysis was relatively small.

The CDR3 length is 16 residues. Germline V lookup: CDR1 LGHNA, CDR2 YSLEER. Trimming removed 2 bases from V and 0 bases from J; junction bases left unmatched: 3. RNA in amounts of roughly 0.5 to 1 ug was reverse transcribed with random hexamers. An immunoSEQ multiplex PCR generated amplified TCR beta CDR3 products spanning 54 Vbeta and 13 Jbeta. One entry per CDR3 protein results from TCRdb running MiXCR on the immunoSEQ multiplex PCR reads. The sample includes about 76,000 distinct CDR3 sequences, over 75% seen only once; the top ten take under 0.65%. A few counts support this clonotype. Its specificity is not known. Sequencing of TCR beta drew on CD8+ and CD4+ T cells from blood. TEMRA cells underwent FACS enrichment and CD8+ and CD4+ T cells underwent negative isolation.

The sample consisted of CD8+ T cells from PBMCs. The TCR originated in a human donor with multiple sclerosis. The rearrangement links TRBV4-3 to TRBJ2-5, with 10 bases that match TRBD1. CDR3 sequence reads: CASSQHGTGDQETQYF. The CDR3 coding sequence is TGCGCCAGCAGCCAACATGGGACAGGGGACCAAGAGACCCAGTACTTC.